This T cell receptor (beta chain) was recovered during a study of CD4 T cell repertoires in COVID-19. Notes on this clone: As yet, its antigen is unknown.

Produced via immunoSEQ multiplex PCR; TCRdb's table is partial and in-frame only. This table has 70,000 to 95,000 clones, 83% appearing once. Study-wide results and limits: In SARS-CoV and/or HKU1 spike cultures, between about 6.5 and 28% of SARS-CoV-2 clonotypes reappeared.

The source was CD4+ T cells from peripheral blood, collected after recovery from COVID-19. The TCR comes from a human donor who had COVID-19.

CDR3 nucleotide sequence: TGTGCCAGCAGCTCACATGGGGCGGACCTCTACGAGCAGTACTTC. Its translation: CASSSHGADLYEQYF. The rearrangement links TRBV11-3 to TRBJ2-7; TRBD1 might be the D (5 bases). Germline loops: CDR1 SGHNT, CDR2 YENEEA. The V end was cut by 4 bases, the J end by 3 bases, with 16 bases between. The CDR3 contains 15 residues.